A selection of T cell receptor beta chains follows, all from one sample in a study of blood T cell repertoires in COVID-19. Measured with immunoSEQ multiplex PCR; TCRdb has only the in-frame clones, and not every one. The sample contains 350,000 to 450,000 clones, 70% to 90% of which appear only once. The specimen sequenced was PBMCs or T cells enriched from blood (not recorded which). The receptors stem from a woman aged 18-29 years who had been exposed to COVID-19. CDR3s include the opening cysteine and the closing phenylalanine or tryptophan. D genes are given only for firm matches. Clone size, where shown, is once, few, many, or a class for clones that have expanded.

abundance: -; d_gene: -; j_gene: TRBJ1-1; v_gene: TRBV6-2/TRBV6-3; CDR3aa: CASSPIGQGQAFF; CDR3nt: TGTGCCAGCAGCCCCATAGGGCAGGGGCAAGCTTTCTTT
abundance: -; d_gene: -; j_gene: TRBJ2-3; v_gene: TRBV28; CDR3aa: CASSPSGTDTQYF; CDR3nt: TGTGCCAGCAGCCCCTCCGGCACAGATACGCAGTATTTT
abundance: -; d_gene: -; j_gene: TRBJ1-4; v_gene: TRBV2; CDR3aa: CASSQEGRANEKLFF; CDR3nt: TGTGCCAGCAGTCAAGAAGGGAGGGCGAATGAAAAACTGTTTTTT
abundance: -; d_gene: -; j_gene: TRBJ1-4; v_gene: TRBV9; CDR3aa: CASSGDGTNEKLFF; CDR3nt: TGTGCCAGCAGCGGCGATGGAACTAATGAAAAACTGTTTTTT
abundance: -; d_gene: TRBD1; j_gene: TRBJ2-7; v_gene: TRBV14; CDR3aa: CASSLPGQTRGYEQYF; CDR3nt: TGTGCCAGCAGCCTACCGGGACAGACCCGAGGCTACGAGCAGTACTTC
abundance: -; d_gene: TRBD2; j_gene: TRBJ2-1; v_gene: TRBV28; CDR3aa: CASTSYGRALSYNEQFF; CDR3nt: TGTGCCAGCACCTCGTACGGGAGGGCCCTCTCCTACAATGAGCAGTTCTTC
abundance: -; d_gene: TRBD2; j_gene: TRBJ2-7; v_gene: TRBV28; CDR3aa: CASSPPGGRGEQYF; CDR3nt: TGTGCCAGCAGTCCCCCGGGAGGGCGGGGCGAGCAGTACTTC
abundance: -; d_gene: TRBD1; j_gene: TRBJ1-2; v_gene: TRBV30; CDR3aa: CAWSSLPGGQGPF; CDR3nt: TGTGCCTGGAGTTCCCTGCCGGGTGGACAGGGGCCCTTC
abundance: -; d_gene: -; j_gene: TRBJ1-5; v_gene: TRBV6-1; CDR3aa: CASSEAGTREPQHF; CDR3nt: TGTGCCAGCAGTGAGGCTGGGACTAGAGAGCCCCAGCATTTT
abundance: -; d_gene: -; j_gene: TRBJ1-5; v_gene: TRBV19; CDR3aa: CASSILGGLNQPQHF; CDR3nt: TGTGCCAGTAGTATACTAGGGGGTTTGAATCAGCCCCAGCATTTT
abundance: -; d_gene: TRBD2; j_gene: TRBJ2-5; v_gene: TRBV7-6; CDR3aa: CASSVGLARIKETQYF; CDR3nt: TGTGCCAGCAGCGTGGGACTAGCGCGTATTAAAGAGACCCAGTACTTC
abundance: once; d_gene: TRBD2; j_gene: TRBJ2-5; v_gene: TRBV6-6; CDR3aa: CASSPLIGGAGALPQETQYF; CDR3nt: TGTGCCAGCAGTCCTCTTATCGGGGGAGCGGGAGCCCTTCCACAAGAGACCCAGTACTTC
abundance: -; d_gene: TRBD1; j_gene: TRBJ2-7; v_gene: TRBV6-5; CDR3aa: CASSPDRGVGEQYF; CDR3nt: TGTGCCAGCAGCCCCGACAGGGGCGTGGGTGAGCAGTACTTC
abundance: -; d_gene: TRBD2; j_gene: TRBJ2-2; v_gene: TRBV29-1; CDR3aa: CSVEKLAGGVSGELFF; CDR3nt: TGCAGCGTGGAAAAGCTAGCGGGAGGGGTATCCGGGGAGCTGTTTTTT
abundance: -; d_gene: TRBD2; j_gene: TRBJ2-6; v_gene: TRBV4-1; CDR3aa: CASSQDRRTSGFPGANVLTF; CDR3nt: TGCGCCAGCAGCCAGGATCGTAGGACTAGCGGGTTTCCTGGGGCCAACGTCCTGACTTTC
abundance: -; d_gene: -; j_gene: TRBJ2-3; v_gene: TRBV28; CDR3aa: CASREQGGTDTQYF; CDR3nt: TGTGCCAGCAGAGAACAGGGAGGGACAGATACGCAGTATTTT
abundance: once; d_gene: -; j_gene: TRBJ1-1; v_gene: TRBV20-1; CDR3aa: CSASSRQNTEAFF; CDR3nt: TGCAGTGCTAGTAGCAGGCAGAACACTGAAGCTTTCTTT
abundance: -; d_gene: -; j_gene: TRBJ2-2; v_gene: TRBV10-3; CDR3aa: CAIKAAGLGTGELFF; CDR3nt: TGTGCCATCAAGGCCGCGGGACTTGGCACCGGGGAGCTGTTTTTT
abundance: -; d_gene: -; j_gene: TRBJ1-2; v_gene: TRBV28; CDR3aa: CASSLSTPRGWGYTF; CDR3nt: TGTGCCAGCAGTTTATCCACTCCACGGGGTTGGGGCTACACCTTC
abundance: -; d_gene: -; j_gene: TRBJ2-5; v_gene: TRBV7-9; CDR3aa: CASVGGAETQYF; CDR3nt: TGTGCCAGCGTAGGGGGGGCGGAGACCCAGTACTTC
abundance: -; d_gene: -; j_gene: TRBJ2-2; v_gene: TRBV7-8; CDR3aa: CASSRGEPNTGELFF; CDR3nt: TGTGCCAGCAGCCGCGGGGAACCGAACACCGGGGAGCTGTTTTTT
abundance: once; d_gene: -; j_gene: TRBJ2-7; v_gene: TRBV12-3/TRBV12-4; CDR3aa: CASSLTSGEQYF; CDR3nt: TGTGCCAGCAGTTTAACGAGCGGCGAGCAGTACTTC
abundance: -; d_gene: TRBD1; j_gene: TRBJ1-1; v_gene: TRBV19; CDR3aa: CASGTGGKAFF; CDR3nt: TGTGCCAGTGGGACAGGGGGCAAAGCTTTCTTT
abundance: -; d_gene: -; j_gene: TRBJ1-6; v_gene: TRBV6-1; CDR3aa: CASSDQESSYNSPLHF; CDR3nt: TGTGCCAGCAGTGACCAGGAAAGCTCCTATAATTCACCCCTCCACTTT
abundance: -; d_gene: -; j_gene: TRBJ2-2; v_gene: TRBV18; CDR3aa: CASSPPGREGSGELFF; CDR3nt: TGTGCCAGCTCACCCCCGGGCAGGGAAGGTTCCGGGGAGCTGTTTTTT
abundance: -; d_gene: -; j_gene: TRBJ2-7; v_gene: TRBV13; CDR3aa: CASSLQTYRTDYEQYF; CDR3nt: TGTGCCAGCAGCCTACAAACTTACAGGACAGACTACGAGCAGTACTTC
abundance: -; d_gene: TRBD2; j_gene: TRBJ2-7; v_gene: TRBV5-1; CDR3aa: CASTGLAGGHEQYF; CDR3nt: TGCGCCAGTACGGGACTAGCGGGAGGACACGAGCAGTACTTC
abundance: -; d_gene: TRBD1; j_gene: TRBJ2-7; v_gene: TRBV3-1/TRBV3-2; CDR3aa: CASSPSSGTGHYEQYF; CDR3nt: TGTGCCAGCAGCCCCTCTTCCGGGACAGGACACTACGAGCAGTACTTC
abundance: -; d_gene: TRBD2; j_gene: TRBJ2-3; v_gene: TRBV10-3; CDR3aa: CAIGPAGGDTQYF; CDR3nt: TGTGCCATCGGTCCAGCGGGGGGAGATACGCAGTATTTT
abundance: -; d_gene: TRBD2; j_gene: TRBJ2-3; v_gene: TRBV25-1; CDR3aa: CASSLAGGADTQYF; CDR3nt: TGTGCCAGCAGTCTAGCGGGAGGGGCAGATACGCAGTATTTT
abundance: -; d_gene: TRBD1; j_gene: TRBJ1-2; v_gene: TRBV7-9; CDR3aa: CASSRSGQVPGGYTF; CDR3nt: TGTGCCAGCAGCCGCTCGGGACAGGTCCCTGGCGGCTACACCTTC
abundance: -; d_gene: -; j_gene: TRBJ1-4; v_gene: TRBV25-1; CDR3aa: CASSQGSYEKLFF; CDR3nt: TGTGCCAGCAGTCAGGGGAGTTATGAAAAACTGTTTTTT
abundance: -; d_gene: -; j_gene: TRBJ1-4; v_gene: TRBV28; CDR3aa: CASSFRARGRGEKLFF; CDR3nt: TGTGCCAGCAGTTTCAGGGCGAGGGGGAGGGGGGAAAAACTGTTTTTT
abundance: -; d_gene: -; j_gene: TRBJ1-2; v_gene: TRBV5-1; CDR3aa: CASSLGQQAFNYGYTF; CDR3nt: TGCGCCAGCAGCTTGGGGCAACAGGCTTTTAACTATGGCTACACCTTC
abundance: few; d_gene: TRBD1; j_gene: TRBJ1-4; v_gene: TRBV5-6; CDR3aa: CASSFDRGGPATNEKLFF; CDR3nt: TGTGCCAGCAGCTTCGACAGGGGCGGTCCTGCAACTAATGAAAAACTGTTTTTT
abundance: once; d_gene: -; j_gene: TRBJ2-3; v_gene: TRBV7-2; CDR3aa: CASSSDLPGKVNTQYF; CDR3nt: TGTGCCAGCAGTTCAGACCTGCCAGGGAAGGTGAATACGCAGTATTTT
abundance: -; d_gene: -; j_gene: TRBJ2-1; v_gene: TRBV18; CDR3aa: CASSPPGGSSYNEQFF; CDR3nt: TGTGCCAGCTCACCACCAGGAGGGAGCTCCTACAATGAGCAGTTCTTC
abundance: once; d_gene: -; j_gene: TRBJ1-5; v_gene: TRBV28; CDR3aa: CASSLLGGGSNQPQHF; CDR3nt: TGTGCCAGCAGTCTCCTTGGGGGGGGTAGCAATCAGCCCCAGCATTTT
abundance: once; d_gene: -; j_gene: TRBJ1-2; v_gene: TRBV28; CDR3aa: CASSLGGHGYTF; CDR3nt: TGTGCCAGCAGTTTAGGGGGCCATGGCTACACCTTC
abundance: -; d_gene: -; j_gene: TRBJ1-1; v_gene: TRBV6-5; CDR3aa: CASSYKQNTEAFF; CDR3nt: TGTGCCAGCAGTTATAAGCAGAACACTGAAGCTTTCTTT
abundance: -; d_gene: TRBD2; j_gene: TRBJ2-1; v_gene: TRBV4-1; CDR3aa: CASSLKAGLYNEQFF; CDR3nt: TGCGCCAGCAGCCTGAAAGCGGGGCTCTACAATGAGCAGTTCTTC
abundance: -; d_gene: TRBD1; j_gene: TRBJ2-7; v_gene: TRBV10-2; CDR3aa: CASRTGTDSYEQYF; CDR3nt: TGCGCCAGCAGAACCGGGACAGACTCCTACGAGCAGTACTTC
abundance: -; d_gene: -; j_gene: TRBJ1-4; v_gene: TRBV28; CDR3aa: CASNSGKDEKLFF; CDR3nt: TGTGCCAGCAATTCGGGAAAGGACGAAAAACTGTTTTTT
abundance: -; d_gene: TRBD2; j_gene: TRBJ2-7; v_gene: TRBV28; CDR3aa: CASSSGLAGGTSYEQYF; CDR3nt: TGTGCCAGCAGTTCCGGACTAGCGGGGGGAACCTCCTACGAGCAGTACTTC
abundance: -; d_gene: -; j_gene: TRBJ1-3; v_gene: TRBV3-1/TRBV3-2; CDR3aa: CASSQGSQAGNTIYF; CDR3nt: TGTGCCAGCAGCCAAGGGTCCCAGGCGGGGAACACCATATATTTT
abundance: -; d_gene: -; j_gene: TRBJ2-7; v_gene: TRBV5-1; CDR3aa: CASSLAFGGNEQYF; CDR3nt: TGCGCCAGCAGCTTGGCCTTCGGGGGTAACGAGCAGTACTTC
abundance: -; d_gene: TRBD1; j_gene: TRBJ1-1; v_gene: TRBV29-1; CDR3aa: CSGTGQATEAFF; CDR3nt: TGCAGCGGGACGGGACAGGCCACTGAAGCTTTCTTT
abundance: -; d_gene: TRBD1; j_gene: TRBJ1-2; v_gene: TRBV28; CDR3aa: CASGHRGSYF; CDR3nt: TGTGCCAGCGGACACAGGGGTTCTTACTTC
abundance: once; d_gene: -; j_gene: TRBJ1-6; v_gene: TRBV12-3/TRBV12-4; CDR3aa: CASSGNNSPLHF; CDR3nt: TGTGCCAGCTCAGGGAATAATTCACCCCTCCACTTT
abundance: -; d_gene: TRBD1; j_gene: TRBJ2-3; v_gene: TRBV4-1; CDR3aa: CASSRTTGIEEDTQYF; CDR3nt: TGCGCCAGCAGCCGCACGACAGGGATTGAGGAAGATACGCAGTATTTT
abundance: -; d_gene: -; j_gene: TRBJ2-1; v_gene: TRBV11-2; CDR3aa: CASSLRPGPYYNEQFF; CDR3nt: TGTGCCAGCAGCTTACGTCCGGGTCCCTACTACAATGAGCAGTTCTTC
abundance: few; d_gene: TRBD2; j_gene: TRBJ2-7; v_gene: TRBV11-2; CDR3aa: CASSTRPGTSTYEQYF; CDR3nt: TGTGCCAGCAGCACCCGCCCCGGGACTAGTACCTACGAGCAGTACTTC
abundance: -; d_gene: -; j_gene: TRBJ2-7; v_gene: TRBV27; CDR3aa: CASSLSRGSIYEQYF; CDR3nt: TGTGCCAGCAGTTTATCGCGAGGTAGTATTTACGAGCAGTACTTC
abundance: -; d_gene: -; j_gene: TRBJ1-2; v_gene: TRBV28; CDR3aa: CASSLVRANYGYTF; CDR3nt: TGTGCCAGCAGTTTGGTCAGGGCTAACTATGGCTACACCTTC
abundance: -; d_gene: -; j_gene: TRBJ2-7; v_gene: TRBV11-2; CDR3aa: CASSAGARQDYEQYF; CDR3nt: TGTGCCAGCAGCGCAGGGGCCAGACAGGACTACGAGCAGTACTTC
abundance: -; d_gene: TRBD1; j_gene: TRBJ1-6; v_gene: TRBV7-2; CDR3aa: CASSRGQNNSPLHF; CDR3nt: TGTGCCAGCAGCCGGGGACAGAATAATTCACCCCTCCACTTT
abundance: -; d_gene: -; j_gene: TRBJ2-7; v_gene: TRBV2; CDR3aa: CASSQYIPGSGYEQYF; CDR3nt: TGTGCCAGCAGCCAATACATTCCGGGGTCCGGTTACGAGCAGTACTTC